This TCR beta chain came from a study of blood T cell repertoires in COVID-19. The repertoire was sequenced with immunoSEQ multiplex PCR; TCRdb's copy has only in-frame clones and lacks some. The table records 200,000 to 250,000 clones, approximately 82% of them present only once. Germline V gives CDR1 MDHEN, CDR2 SYDVKM. With 4 bases clipped from V and 6 bases from J, the junction kept 5 bases outside the gene matches. The CDR3 runs to 14 residues. The J gene is TRBJ1-5, the V gene TRBV28; 8 nucleotides match TRBD1. The sequence was collected from a woman under 30 with acute or convalescent COVID-19. What was sequenced was peripheral blood. In DNA, the CDR3 is TGTGCCAGCAGTTCTAGACAGGGGATTCAGCCCCAGCATTTT. Its protein is CASSSRQGIQPQHF.